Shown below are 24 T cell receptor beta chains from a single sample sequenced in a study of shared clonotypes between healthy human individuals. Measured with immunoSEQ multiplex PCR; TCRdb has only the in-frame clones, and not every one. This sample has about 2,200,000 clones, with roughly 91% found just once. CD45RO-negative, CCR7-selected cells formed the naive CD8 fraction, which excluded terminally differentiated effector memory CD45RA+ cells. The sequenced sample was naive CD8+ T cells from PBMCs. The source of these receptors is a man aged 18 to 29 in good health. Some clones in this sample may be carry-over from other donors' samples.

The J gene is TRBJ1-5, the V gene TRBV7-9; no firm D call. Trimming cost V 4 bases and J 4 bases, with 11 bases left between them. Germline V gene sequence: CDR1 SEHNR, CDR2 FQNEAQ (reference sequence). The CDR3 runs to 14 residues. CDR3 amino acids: CASSSLDMNQPQHF. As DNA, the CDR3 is TGTGCCAGCAGCTCCCTGGATATGAATCAGCCCCAGCATTTT. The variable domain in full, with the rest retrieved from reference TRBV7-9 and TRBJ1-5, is DTGVSQNPRHKITKRGQNVTFRCDPISEHNRLYWYRQTLGQGPEFLTYFQNEAQLEKSRLLSDRFSAERPKGSFSTLEIQRTEQGDSAMYLCASSSLDMNQPQHFGDGTRLSIL.

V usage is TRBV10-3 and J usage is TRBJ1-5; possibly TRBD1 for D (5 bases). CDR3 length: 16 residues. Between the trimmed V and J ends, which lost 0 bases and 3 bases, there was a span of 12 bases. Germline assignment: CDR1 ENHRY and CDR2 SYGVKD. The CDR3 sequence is CAISESEGALNQPQHF. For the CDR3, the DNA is TGTGCCATCAGTGAGTCGGAAGGGGCCCTCAATCAGCCCCAGCATTTT.

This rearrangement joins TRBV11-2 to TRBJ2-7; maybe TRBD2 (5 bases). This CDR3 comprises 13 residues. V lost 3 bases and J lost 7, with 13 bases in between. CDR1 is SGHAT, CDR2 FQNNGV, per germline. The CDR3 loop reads CASSLTTRREQYF. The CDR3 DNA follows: TGTGCCAGCAGCTTGACTACCCGTCGTGAGCAGTACTTC.

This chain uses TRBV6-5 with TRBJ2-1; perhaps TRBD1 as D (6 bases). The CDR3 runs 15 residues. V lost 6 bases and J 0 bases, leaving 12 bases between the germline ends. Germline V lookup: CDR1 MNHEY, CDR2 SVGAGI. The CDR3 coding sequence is TGTGCCAGCAGCCTCACAGGGAGCTCCTACAATGAGCAGTTCTTC. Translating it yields CASSLTGSSYNEQFF.

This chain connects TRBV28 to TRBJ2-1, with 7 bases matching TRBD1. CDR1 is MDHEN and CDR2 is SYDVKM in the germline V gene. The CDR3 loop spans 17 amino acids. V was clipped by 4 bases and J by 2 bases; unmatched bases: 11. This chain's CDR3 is CASSYLTGTATYNEQFF. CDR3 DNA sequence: TGTGCCAGCAGTTATCTGACCGGGACAGCCACCTACAATGAGCAGTTCTTC.

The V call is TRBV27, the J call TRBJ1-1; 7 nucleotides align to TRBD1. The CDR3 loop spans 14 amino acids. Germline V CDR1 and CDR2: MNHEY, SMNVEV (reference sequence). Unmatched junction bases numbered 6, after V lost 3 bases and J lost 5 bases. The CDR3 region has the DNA TGTGCCAGCAGTTTGAGGGGGCCGGTGACTGAAGCTTTCTTT. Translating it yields CASSLRGPVTEAFF.

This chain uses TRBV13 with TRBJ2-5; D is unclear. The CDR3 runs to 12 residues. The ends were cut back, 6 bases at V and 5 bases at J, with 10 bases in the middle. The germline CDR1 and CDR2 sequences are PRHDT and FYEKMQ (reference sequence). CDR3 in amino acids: CASRRGSETQYF. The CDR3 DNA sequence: TGTGCCAGCAGAAGAGGTTCGGAGACCCAGTACTTC.

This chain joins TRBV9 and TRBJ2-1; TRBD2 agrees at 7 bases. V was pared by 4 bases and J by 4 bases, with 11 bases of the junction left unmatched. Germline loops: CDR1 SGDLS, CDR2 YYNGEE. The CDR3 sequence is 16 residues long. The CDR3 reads CASSSELATQYNEQFF. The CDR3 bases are TGTGCCAGCAGCTCAGAACTAGCGACACAATACAATGAGCAGTTCTTC.

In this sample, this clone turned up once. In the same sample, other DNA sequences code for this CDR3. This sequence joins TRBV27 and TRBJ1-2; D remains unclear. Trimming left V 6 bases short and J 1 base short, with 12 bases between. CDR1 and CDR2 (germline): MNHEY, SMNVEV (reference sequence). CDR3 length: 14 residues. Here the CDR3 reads CASSPLTFNYGYTF. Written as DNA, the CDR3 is TGTGCCAGCAGCCCCCTCACCTTTAACTATGGCTACACCTTC.

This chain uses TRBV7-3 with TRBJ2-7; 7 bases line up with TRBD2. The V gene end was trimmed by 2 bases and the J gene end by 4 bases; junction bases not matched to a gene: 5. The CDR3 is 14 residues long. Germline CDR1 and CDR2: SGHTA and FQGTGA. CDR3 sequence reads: CASSLRGSGYEQYF. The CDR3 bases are TGTGCCAGCAGCTTACGCGGGAGCGGGTACGAGCAGTACTTC.

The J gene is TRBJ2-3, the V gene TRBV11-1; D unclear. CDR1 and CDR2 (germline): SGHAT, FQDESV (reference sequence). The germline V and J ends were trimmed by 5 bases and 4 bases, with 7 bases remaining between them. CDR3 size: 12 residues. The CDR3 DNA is TGTGCCAGCAGCCCCCGTTCAGATACGCAGTATTTT. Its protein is CASSPRSDTQYF.

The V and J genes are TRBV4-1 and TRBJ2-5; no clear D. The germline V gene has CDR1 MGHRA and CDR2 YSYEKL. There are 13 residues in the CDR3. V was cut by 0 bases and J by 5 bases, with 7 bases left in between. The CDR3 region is CASSQEVRETQYF. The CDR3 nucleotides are TGCGCCAGCAGCCAAGAGGTTAGGGAGACCCAGTACTTC.

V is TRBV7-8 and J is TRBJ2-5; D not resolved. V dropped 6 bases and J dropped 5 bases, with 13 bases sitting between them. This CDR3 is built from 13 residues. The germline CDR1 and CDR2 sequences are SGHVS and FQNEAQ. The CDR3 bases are TGTGCCAGCAGAACACGCTTGATGGAGACCCAGTACTTC. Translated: CASRTRLMETQYF.

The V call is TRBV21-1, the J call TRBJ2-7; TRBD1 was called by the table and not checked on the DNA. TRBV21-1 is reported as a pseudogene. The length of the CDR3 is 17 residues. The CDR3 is CASSKFRWAGNSYEQYF. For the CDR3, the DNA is TGTGCCAGCAGCAAATTTCGTTGGGCAGGGAACTCCTACGAGCAGTACTTC.

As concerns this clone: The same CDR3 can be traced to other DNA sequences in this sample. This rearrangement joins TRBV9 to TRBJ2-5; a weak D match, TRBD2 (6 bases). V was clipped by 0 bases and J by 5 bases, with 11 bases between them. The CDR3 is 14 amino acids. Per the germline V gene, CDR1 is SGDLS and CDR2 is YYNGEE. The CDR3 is CASSVEGGTETQYF. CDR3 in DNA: TGTGCCAGCAGCGTAGAGGGCGGGACTGAGACCCAGTACTTC.

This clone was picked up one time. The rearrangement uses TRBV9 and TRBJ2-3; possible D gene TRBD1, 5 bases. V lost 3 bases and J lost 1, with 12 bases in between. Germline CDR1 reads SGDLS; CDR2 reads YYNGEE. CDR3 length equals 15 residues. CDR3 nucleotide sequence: TGTGCCAGCAGCGGGCAGGGAAGAGGCACAGATACGCAGTATTTT. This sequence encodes CASSGQGRGTDTQYF.

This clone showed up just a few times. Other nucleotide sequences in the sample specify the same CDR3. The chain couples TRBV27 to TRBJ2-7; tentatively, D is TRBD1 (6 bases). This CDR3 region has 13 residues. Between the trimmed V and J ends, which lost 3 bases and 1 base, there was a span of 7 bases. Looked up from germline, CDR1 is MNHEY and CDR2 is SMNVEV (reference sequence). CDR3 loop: CASSFGQSYEQYF. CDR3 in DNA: TGTGCCAGCAGTTTCGGACAGTCCTACGAGCAGTACTTC.

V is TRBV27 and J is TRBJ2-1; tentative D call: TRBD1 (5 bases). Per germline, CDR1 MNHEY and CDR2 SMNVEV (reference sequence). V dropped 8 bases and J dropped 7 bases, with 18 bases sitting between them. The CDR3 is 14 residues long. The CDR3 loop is CASWMDWGGNEQFF. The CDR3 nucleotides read TGTGCCAGCTGGATGGATTGGGGCGGAAATGAGCAGTTCTTC.

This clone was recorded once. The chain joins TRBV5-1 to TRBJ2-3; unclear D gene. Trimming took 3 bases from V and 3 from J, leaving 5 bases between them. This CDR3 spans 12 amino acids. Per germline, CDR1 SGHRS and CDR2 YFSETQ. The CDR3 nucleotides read TGCGCCAGCAGCTCGACTACAGATACGCAGTATTTT. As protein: CASSSTTDTQYF.

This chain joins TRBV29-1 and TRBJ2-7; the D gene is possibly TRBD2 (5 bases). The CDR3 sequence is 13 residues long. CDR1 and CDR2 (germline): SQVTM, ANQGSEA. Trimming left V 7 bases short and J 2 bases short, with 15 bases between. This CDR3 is CSAYIALTYEQYF. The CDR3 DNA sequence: TGCAGCGCCTATATAGCGTTAACCTACGAGCAGTACTTC.

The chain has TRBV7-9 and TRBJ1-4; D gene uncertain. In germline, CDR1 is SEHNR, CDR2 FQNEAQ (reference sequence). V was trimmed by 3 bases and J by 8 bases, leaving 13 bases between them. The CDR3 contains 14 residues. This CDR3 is CASSFSSPQEKLFF. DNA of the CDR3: TGTGCCAGCAGCTTCTCGAGTCCACAGGAAAAACTGTTTTTT.

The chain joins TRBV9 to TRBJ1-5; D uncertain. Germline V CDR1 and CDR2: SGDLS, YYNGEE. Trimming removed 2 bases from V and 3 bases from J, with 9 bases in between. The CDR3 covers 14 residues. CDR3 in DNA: TGTGCCAGCAGCGTCGACGGCCTCAATCAGCCCCAGCATTTT. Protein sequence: CASSVDGLNQPQHF.

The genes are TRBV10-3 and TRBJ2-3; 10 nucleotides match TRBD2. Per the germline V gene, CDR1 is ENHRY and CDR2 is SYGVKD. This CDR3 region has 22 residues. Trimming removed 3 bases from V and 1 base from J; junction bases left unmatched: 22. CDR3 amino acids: CAISEFKAGRLAGVTGTDTQYF. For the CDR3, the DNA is TGTGCCATCAGTGAATTTAAGGCGGGTCGGCTAGCGGGAGTTACTGGCACAGATACGCAGTATTTT.

In nucleotides, the CDR3 is TGTGCCAGCAGCTCGGGACTAGCGGGAGGGCCGGACACCGGGGAGCTGTTTTTT. Protein sequence: CASSSGLAGGPDTGELFF. V and J are TRBV7-2 and TRBJ2-2, with TRBD2 matching over 16 bases. V trimming: 4 bases; J trimming: 3 bases; junction bases outside the gene matches: 5. The CDR3 extends over 18 amino acids. Germline values: CDR1 SGHTA, CDR2 FQGNSA.